This T cell receptor (beta chain) is drawn from a study of cytomegalovirus exposure and HLA in healthy donors. Regarding the study as a whole: It was about 150 TCR beta chains that were listed as cytomegalovirus-associated. In an earlier analysis, about 87% or about 30%: the productive usage of most TCR beta V segments. A later analysis reportedly found fewer N-insertions in an Asian-associated ancestry cluster than the approximately 660-donor mean.

This CDR3 has 15 amino acids. Trimming removed 3 bases from V and 5 bases from J, with 16 bases in between. CDR1 MGHRA and CDR2 YSYEKL come from the germline V gene. A multiplex PCR was run with 60 Vbeta primers and 13 Jbeta primers. Sequencing used immunoSEQ multiplex PCR; TCRdb keeps in-frame clones, though not all of them. There are about 130,000 clones in the sample, with about 2.7% held by the top ten. Although they were nominally healthy when sampled, donors likely had unrecorded immune exposures. A note on this clone: Its antigen remains unknown.

The chain carries TRBV4-1 and TRBJ2-5; weak D call: TRBD2 (5 bases). This TCR derives from a man aged 30 to 39 in good health and CMV-seronegative. Sequences were obtained from PBMCs. CDR3 DNA: TGCGCCAGCAGCCAGAACCCCGACTATGGCGAGACCCAGTACTTC. This encodes CASSQNPDYGETQYF.